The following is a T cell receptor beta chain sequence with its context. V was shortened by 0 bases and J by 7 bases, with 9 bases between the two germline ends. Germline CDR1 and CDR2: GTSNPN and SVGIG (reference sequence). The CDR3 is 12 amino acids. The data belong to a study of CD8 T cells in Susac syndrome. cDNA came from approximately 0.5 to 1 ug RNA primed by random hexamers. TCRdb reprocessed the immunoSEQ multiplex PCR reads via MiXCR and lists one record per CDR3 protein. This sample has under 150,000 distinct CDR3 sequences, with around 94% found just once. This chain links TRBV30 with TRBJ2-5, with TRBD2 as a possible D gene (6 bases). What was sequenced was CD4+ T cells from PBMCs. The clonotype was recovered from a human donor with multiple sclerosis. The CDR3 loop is CAWSVGEATQYF. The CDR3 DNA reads TGTGCCTGGAGTGTAGGGGAGGCGACCCAGTACTTC.